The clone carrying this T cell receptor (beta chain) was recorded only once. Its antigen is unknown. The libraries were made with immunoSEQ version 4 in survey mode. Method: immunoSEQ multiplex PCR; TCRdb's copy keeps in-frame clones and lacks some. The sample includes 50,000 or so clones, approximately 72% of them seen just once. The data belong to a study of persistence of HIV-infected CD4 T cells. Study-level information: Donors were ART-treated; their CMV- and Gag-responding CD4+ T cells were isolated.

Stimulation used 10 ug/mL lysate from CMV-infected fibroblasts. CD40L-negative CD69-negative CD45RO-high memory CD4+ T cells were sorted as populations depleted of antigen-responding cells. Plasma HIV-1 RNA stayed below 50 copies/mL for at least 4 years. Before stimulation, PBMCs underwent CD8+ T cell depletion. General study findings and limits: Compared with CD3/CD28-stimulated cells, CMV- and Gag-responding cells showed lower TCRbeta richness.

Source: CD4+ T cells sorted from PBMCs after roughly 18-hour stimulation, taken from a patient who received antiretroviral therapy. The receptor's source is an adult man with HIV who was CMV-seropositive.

The CDR3 DNA follows: TGTGCCAGCAGCCAAAATAGTATGTGGGGGAGGACTGAAGCTTTCTTT. Translation: CASSQNSMWGRTEAFF. This rearrangement joins TRBV3-1 (or the pseudogene TRBV3-2) to TRBJ1-1, with D perhaps TRBD1 (5 bases). V shed 2 bases and J shed 5 bases, with 18 bases lying between them. The germline V gene encodes CDR1 LGHDT and CDR2 YNNKEL (reference sequence). The CDR3 is 16 residues long.